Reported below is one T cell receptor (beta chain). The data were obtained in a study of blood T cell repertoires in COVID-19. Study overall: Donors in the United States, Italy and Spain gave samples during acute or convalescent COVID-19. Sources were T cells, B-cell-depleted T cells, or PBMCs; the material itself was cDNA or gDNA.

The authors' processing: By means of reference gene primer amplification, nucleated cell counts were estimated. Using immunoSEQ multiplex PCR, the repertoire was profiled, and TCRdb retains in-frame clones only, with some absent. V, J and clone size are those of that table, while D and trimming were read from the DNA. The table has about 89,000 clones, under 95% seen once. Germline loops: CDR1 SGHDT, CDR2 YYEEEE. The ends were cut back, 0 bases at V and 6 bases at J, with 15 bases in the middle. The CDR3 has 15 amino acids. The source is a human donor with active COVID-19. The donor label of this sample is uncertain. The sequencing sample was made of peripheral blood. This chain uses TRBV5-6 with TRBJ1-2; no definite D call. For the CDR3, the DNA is TGTGCCAGCAGCTTGGGAAAGAGCCCGGCGGATGGCTACACCTTC. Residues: CASSLGKSPADGYTF.